This T cell receptor beta chain is drawn from a study of regulatory T cells in long-lasting Graves disease. Study-wide background: Newly diagnosed Graves' patients took antithyroid drugs under 3 months.

Germline-derived CDR1 and CDR2 are MNHNS and SASEGT. The V gene lost 7 bases and the J gene lost 10 bases, with 17 bases spanning the gap. The CDR3 contains 14 residues. Time point indicated: newly diagnosed GD, antithyroid drugs for less than 3 months. The TCR library was made from RNA extracted from PBMCs. Collection of peripheral blood (around 10 milliliters) was done using EDTA tubes. Combining iRepertoire HTBI primers with Arm-PCR of CDR3 regions, the authors built TCR beta libraries. Each CDR3 protein gets one entry after TCRdb re-called the multiplex PCR reads with MiXCR. The sample has 400,000 to 650,000 distinct CDR3 sequences; about 16% are singletons. General study results and limits: Favoring TRBV28, TRBJ1-2 and TRBJ2-5 was a feature seen in persistent disease.

This clonotype was picked up a small number of times. The target antigen is unknown. This same sample was also part of a study on T cells in Graves' hyperthyroidism and ophthalmopathy.

The sequence came from a woman aged 40-65 years with Graves disease. Sequences were derived from peripheral blood mononuclear cells (PBMCs), sampled at new diagnosis, from a patient treated with antithyroid drugs. V usage is TRBV6-1 and J usage is TRBJ1-6, with D tentatively TRBD1 (5 bases). The CDR3 sequence: CASISHWGTSPLHF. CDR3 in DNA: TGTGCCAGCATCTCTCATTGGGGGACCTCACCCCTCCACTTT.